This T cell receptor beta chain originates from a study of T-cell memory formation after mild COVID-19. Regarding the study as a whole: Nothing confirmed that second-wave clones peaking on day 37 were specific for SARS-CoV-2.

TCRdb itself ran the 5' RACE reads through MiXCR, one entry per CDR3 protein. The sample has 250,000 to 300,000 distinct CDR3 sequences, about a sixth seen once; the top ten hold more than 20%. This clonotype was recorded many times. Its antigen is still unknown. V lost 6 bases to trimming and J lost 2 bases, with 14 bases between them. The CDR3 spans 13 residues. Germline lookup yields CDR1 DFQATT and CDR2 SNEGSKA (reference sequence). Sample: PBMCs or a T cell subset sorted from them (not recorded which). The rearrangement uses TRBV20-1 and TRBJ2-7; D not resolved. The sequence derives from a man younger than 30 who had mild COVID-19 (a few samples of this study predate the infection). Cell type and time point are not known. The CDR3 reads CSALGRAAYEQYF. The CDR3 nucleotides are TGCAGTGCCCTCGGCAGAGCTGCCTACGAGCAGTACTTC.